These 23 T cell receptor beta chains share one sample of origin, sequenced in a study of cytomegalovirus exposure and HLA in healthy donors. The protocol was immunoSEQ multiplex PCR, while the TCRdb copy is restricted to in-frame clones and leaves out a portion. The table has 200,000 to 300,000 clones, 90% seen once. The sample comprised PBMCs. The receptors here all came from a woman between 25 and 40 years old in good health and CMV-seronegative.

This chain joins TRBV7-2 and TRBJ1-2, with a tentative D call TRBD1 (6 bases). The CDR3 is 15 amino acids. CDR1 is SGHTA and CDR2 is FQGNSA in the germline V gene. The V end lost 4 bases, the J end lost 6 bases, and 18 bases lay between the germline ends. CDR3 DNA: TGTGCCAGCAGCTCCTCTCCCAGGGGAACAGATGGCTACACCTTC. Translation: CASSSSPRGTDGYTF.

The gene calls are TRBV19 and TRBJ2-7, with a tentative D call TRBD1 (6 bases). The CDR3 is 15 residues long. The V end was cut by 3 bases, the J end by 1 base, with 13 bases between. Germline V lookup: CDR1 LNHDA, CDR2 SQIVND (reference sequence). This CDR3 reads CASSIRDIGSYEQYF. DNA of the CDR3: TGTGCCAGTAGTATCCGGGACATAGGGTCCTACGAGCAGTACTTC.

In this sample, this clone turned up once. V and J are TRBV7-2 and TRBJ2-2; 7 bases line up with TRBD2. The CDR3 loop spans 15 amino acids. Trimming took 10 bases from V and 2 from J; bases not matched to a gene: 10. Germline V gene lookup returns CDR1 SGHTA and CDR2 FQGNSA. The CDR3 bases are TGTGCCATCGGGGGAGGGAGAGGCAACACCGGGGAGCTGTTTTTT. This translates into CAIGGGRGNTGELFF.

The chain recombines TRBV2 with TRBJ2-5; 7 bases align to TRBD2. The CDR3 runs 15 residues. Per the germline V gene, CDR1 is SNHLY and CDR2 is FYNNEI. After removal of 4 bases from V and 6 bases from J, the junction contained 11 bases not matched to a gene. The CDR3 protein is CASSGTSGRTKTQYF. The CDR3 coding sequence is TGTGCCAGCAGTGGGACTAGTGGAAGGACTAAGACCCAGTACTTC.

This clone was observed a handful of times. The CDR3, as DNA: TGTGCCAGTAGTAACGGACAGTACAATGAGCAGTTCTTC. Translating gives CASSNGQYNEQFF. The chain couples TRBV19 to TRBJ2-1; TRBD1 is a possible D gene (6 bases). Trimming stripped 4 bases from V and 4 bases from J, with 8 bases between. The germline gives CDR1 LNHDA, CDR2 SQIVND (reference sequence). This CDR3 contains 13 residues.

The rearrangement joins TRBV29-1 to TRBJ2-5, with D maybe TRBD1 (5 bases). This CDR3 has 13 amino acids. Germline CDR1 SQVTM, CDR2 ANQGSEA. The germline V and J ends were trimmed by 0 bases and 2 bases, with 7 bases remaining between them. The CDR3 DNA reads TGCAGCGTTGAAGAGACAGCTCAAGAGACCCAGTACTTC. Translated, it gives CSVEETAQETQYF.

The V and J genes are TRBV13 and TRBJ1-3; D unclear. The CDR3 has 15 residues. Per germline, CDR1 PRHDT and CDR2 FYEKMQ (reference sequence). With 7 bases removed from V and 0 bases from J, the gap between germline ends came to 13 bases. The CDR3 DNA follows: TGTGCCAGCACGTCCTCAGTGCACTCTGGAAACACCATATATTTT. Translated, it gives CASTSSVHSGNTIYF.

The chain employs TRBV19 and TRBJ2-7, with 10 bases identical to TRBD2. Germline CDR1 LNHDA, CDR2 SQIVND (reference sequence). This CDR3 comprises 15 residues. Trimming at V came to 5 bases and at J to 0 bases, leaving 4 bases not matched to a gene. In nucleotides, the CDR3 is TGTGCCAGTAGTTCCTGGACTAGCGGCTCCTACGAGCAGTACTTC. Its protein is CASSSWTSGSYEQYF.

The chain recombines TRBV28 with TRBJ2-7; 13 bases map to TRBD2. Germline V gene lookup returns CDR1 MDHEN and CDR2 SYDVKM. Unmatched junction bases numbered 11, after V lost 9 bases and J lost 6 bases. The CDR3 is 15 residues long. The CDR3 DNA reads TGTGCCAGTAAAAACCCCGGACTAGCGGGAGTCGAGCAGTACTTC. Translated: CASKNPGLAGVEQYF.

The chain recombines TRBV7-2 with TRBJ1-2; D unclear. The CDR3 has 12 residues. Trimming pared 5 bases from V and 4 bases from J, leaving 8 bases between. The V gene's germline CDR1 is SGHTA and CDR2 FQGNSA. CDR3 loop: CASSRVIYGYTF. The CDR3 DNA follows: TGTGCCAGCAGCAGGGTCATCTATGGCTACACCTTC.

This sequence joins TRBV7-2 and TRBJ2-3, with D unresolved. Germline CDR1 reads SGHTA; CDR2 reads FQGNSA. The CDR3 length is 11 residues. V was cut by 5 bases and J by 6 bases, with 6 bases left in between. The CDR3 coding sequence is TGTGCCAGCAGCCAAGCTGATACGCAGTATTTT. This gives the protein CASSQADTQYF.

This chain joins TRBV19 and TRBJ2-3, with D uncertain. The germline V and J ends were trimmed by 3 bases and 6 bases, with 10 bases remaining between them. The CDR3 is 13 residues long. CDR1 is LNHDA, CDR2 SQIVND, per germline (reference sequence). CDR3 amino acids: CASSIDYSDTQYF. In DNA, the CDR3 is TGTGCCAGTAGTATCGATTATAGCGATACGCAGTATTTT.

Here the CDR3 DNA reads TGCGCCAGCAGCCTCCTCGGGGGGGATAGCAATCAGCCCCAGCATTTT. It specifies CASSLLGGDSNQPQHF. The chain joins TRBV5-1 to TRBJ1-5; TRBD1 might be the D (5 bases). Trimming took 4 bases from V and 0 from J, leaving 14 bases between them. CDR1 and CDR2 (germline): SGHRS, YFSETQ. The CDR3 loop spans 16 amino acids.

The sample holds one count of this clone. One end of the junction varies from germline; a read error may be responsible. The chain combines TRBV9 with TRBJ2-7, with D possibly TRBD1 on 6 matching bases. The CDR3 runs to 11 residues. The germline V gene encodes CDR1 SGDLS and CDR2 YYNGEE. The CDR3 reads CASSAQGRWHF. CDR3 DNA: TGTGCCAGCAGCGCACAGGGCCGATGGCACTTC.

This clone was recorded once. The chain has TRBV5-1 and TRBJ2-7, with TRBD1 matching 8 bases. J lost 5 bases, V lost 0 bases, and 4 bases had no gene match. This CDR3 region has 14 residues. Germline V lookup: CDR1 SGHRS, CDR2 YFSETQ. As DNA, the CDR3 is TGCGCCAGCAGCTTGGAGGACAGGGACGACGAGCAGTACTTC. It encodes CASSLEDRDDEQYF.

The chain uses TRBV2 and TRBJ2-5, with TRBD1 matching over 8 bases. Germline CDR1 and CDR2: SNHLY and FYNNEI. CDR3 length equals 14 residues. The V and J ends lost 3 bases and 3 bases, in that order; junction bases with no gene match: 3. CDR3 DNA sequence: TGTGCCAGCAGTGAGACAGGGGTAGAAGAGACCCAGTACTTC. Encoded protein: CASSETGVEETQYF.

The chain has TRBV5-1 and TRBJ2-1; 10 nucleotides line up with TRBD2. The CDR3 is made up of 17 amino acids. The junction had 15 bases not matched to a gene; V was cut back by 4 bases and J by 8 bases. Germline V lookup: CDR1 SGHRS, CDR2 YFSETQ. The CDR3: CASSTRTSGKVAYEQFF. In nucleotides, the CDR3 is TGCGCCAGCAGCACACGGACTAGCGGCAAAGTAGCCTATGAGCAGTTCTTC.

The J gene is TRBJ1-2, the V gene TRBV7-8; D is unclear. Trimming took off 1 base at V and 0 bases at J, with 12 bases between the two ends. The CDR3 has 16 residues. CDR1 is SGHVS, CDR2 FQNEAQ, per germline. CDR3 coding DNA: TGTGCCAGCAGCTTAGGGACGATGTTCTCTAACTATGGCTACACCTTC. Its translation is CASSLGTMFSNYGYTF.

The chain links TRBV6-7 to TRBJ2-3, with 9 positions matching TRBD2. TRBV6-7 is an ORF, and what it does is uncertain. The trim removed 1 base at V and 4 bases at J, leaving 12 bases unmatched. The CDR3 is 18 amino acids. The CDR3 reads CASSYWVCCGRGPDTQYF. The DNA for the CDR3 is TGTGCCAGCAGTTACTGGGTTTGTTGCGGGAGGGGGCCAGATACGCAGTATTTT.

The chain carries TRBV7-9 and TRBJ2-7, with TRBD1 as a possible D gene (6 bases). V was cut by 5 bases and J by 0 bases, with 14 bases left in between. Germline V gene lookup returns CDR1 SEHNR and CDR2 FQNEAQ (reference sequence). The CDR3 runs to 15 residues. The CDR3 loop is CASSPRGTSSYEQYF. The CDR3 bases are TGTGCCAGCAGCCCAAGGGGGACCAGCTCCTACGAGCAGTACTTC.

V usage is TRBV2 and J usage is TRBJ2-7; 7 bases are a match to TRBD1. The J segment lost 3 bases and the V segment lost 3 bases, leaving 8 bases of the junction unmatched. Germline V gene sequence: CDR1 SNHLY, CDR2 FYNNEI. This CDR3 is built from 15 residues. The CDR3 sequence is CASSDATGDDYEQYF. CDR3 sequence (DNA): TGTGCCAGCAGTGATGCAACAGGGGATGACTACGAGCAGTACTTC.

The chain joins TRBV7-2 to TRBJ2-7; D remains ambiguous. The CDR3 contains 13 residues. Trimming shortened V by 1 base and J by 2 bases, and 6 bases separated the two germline ends. Germline loops: CDR1 SGHTA, CDR2 FQGNSA. The CDR3 region has the DNA TGTGCCAGCAGCTTAGTGGTAGCCTACGAGCAGTACTTC. It yields the protein CASSLVVAYEQYF.

The chain uses TRBV4-1 and TRBJ2-7; D gene uncertain. V lost 1 base to trimming and J lost 5 bases, with 15 bases between them. Germline V CDR1 and CDR2: MGHRA, YSYEKL. This CDR3 comprises 15 residues. CDR3 coding DNA: TGCGCCAGCAGCCAAGTGGAACTGAAGGGTGACGAGCAGTACTTC. It codes for CASSQVELKGDEQYF.